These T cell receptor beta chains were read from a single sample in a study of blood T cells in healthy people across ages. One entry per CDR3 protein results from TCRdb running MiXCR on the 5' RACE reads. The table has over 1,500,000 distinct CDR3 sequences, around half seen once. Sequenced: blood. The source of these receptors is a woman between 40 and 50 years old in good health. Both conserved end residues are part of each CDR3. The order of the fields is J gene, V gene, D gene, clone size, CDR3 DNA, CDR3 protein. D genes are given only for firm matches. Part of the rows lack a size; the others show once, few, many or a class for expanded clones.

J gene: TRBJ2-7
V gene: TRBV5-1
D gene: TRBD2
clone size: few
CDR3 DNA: TGCGCCAGCAGCTTGGTGGGGACTAGCTGGAGCTCCTACGAGCAGTACTTC
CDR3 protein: CASSLVGTSWSSYEQYF

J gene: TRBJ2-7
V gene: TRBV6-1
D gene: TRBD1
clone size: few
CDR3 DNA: TGTGCCATCGCACAGGGGGTTATCTACGAGCAGTACTTC
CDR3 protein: CAIAQGVIYEQYF

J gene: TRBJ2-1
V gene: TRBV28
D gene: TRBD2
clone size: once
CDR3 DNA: TGTGCCAGCAGTACGGGACTAGCGGGGACTGAGCAGTTCTTC
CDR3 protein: CASSTGLAGTEQFF

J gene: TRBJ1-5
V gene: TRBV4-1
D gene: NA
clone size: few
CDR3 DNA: TGCGCCAGCAGGCCGGTGGGGAGCAATCAGCCCCAGCATTTT
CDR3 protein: CASRPVGSNQPQHF

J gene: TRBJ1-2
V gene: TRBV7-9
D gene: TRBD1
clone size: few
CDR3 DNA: TGTGCCAGCAGCTTCGACAGGGTTGGTGGCTACACCTTC
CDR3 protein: CASSFDRVGGYTF

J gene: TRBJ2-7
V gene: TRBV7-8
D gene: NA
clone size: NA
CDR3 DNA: TGTGCCAGCAGCTTAGCTTCGACTAAGCCAGCCGAGCAGTACTTC
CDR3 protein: CASSLASTKPAEQYF

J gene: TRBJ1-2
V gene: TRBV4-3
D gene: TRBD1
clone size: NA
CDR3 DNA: TGCGCCAGCAGCGAAGTGGGCGACAGGGGTGGCTACACCTTC
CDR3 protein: CASSEVGDRGGYTF

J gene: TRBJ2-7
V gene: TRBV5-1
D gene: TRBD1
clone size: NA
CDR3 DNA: TGCGCCAGCAGCCGAGGACAGGGGGGGAATGAGCAGTACTTC
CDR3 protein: CASSRGQGGNEQYF

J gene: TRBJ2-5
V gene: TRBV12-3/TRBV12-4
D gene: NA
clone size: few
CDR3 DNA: TGTGCCAGCAGTTGGAGCCCAGAGACCCAGTACTTC
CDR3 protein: CASSWSPETQYF

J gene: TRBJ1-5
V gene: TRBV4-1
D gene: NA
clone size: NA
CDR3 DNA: TGCGCCAGCAGCCTGGGGACGGAGCCCCAGCATTTT
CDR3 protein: CASSLGTEPQHF

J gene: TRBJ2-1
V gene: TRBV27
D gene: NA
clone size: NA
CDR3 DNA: TGTGCCAGCAGTTTAAGGCAGGGAAAGAATGAGCAGTTCTTC
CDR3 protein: CASSLRQGKNEQFF

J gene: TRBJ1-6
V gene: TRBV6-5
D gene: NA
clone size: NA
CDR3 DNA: TGTGCCAGCAGCCGTACTGACGCACAGGGCCGAGATCCCCTCCACTTT
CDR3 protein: CASSRTDAQGRDPLHF

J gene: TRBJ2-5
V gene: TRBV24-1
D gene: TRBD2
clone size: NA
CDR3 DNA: TGTGCCACCAGTGATTTCGGCGCTAGCGGGGACCAAGAGACCCAGTACTTC
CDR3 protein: CATSDFGASGDQETQYF

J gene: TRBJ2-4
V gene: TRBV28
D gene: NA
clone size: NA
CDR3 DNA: TGTGCCAGCAGTTTGCAGGGGTGGAGAAGAGGCAAAAACATTCAGTACTTC
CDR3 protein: CASSLQGWRRGKNIQYF

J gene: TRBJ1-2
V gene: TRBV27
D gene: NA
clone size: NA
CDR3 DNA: TGTGCCAGCAGTTTACGGCTCCAGGGCTCTGGCTACACCTTC
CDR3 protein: CASSLRLQGSGYTF

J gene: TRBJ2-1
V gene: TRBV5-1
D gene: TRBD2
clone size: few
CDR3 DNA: TGCGCCAGCAGCTTGATAGCGGGGGGGCCTCCCTACAATGAGCAGTTCTTC
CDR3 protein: CASSLIAGGPPYNEQFF

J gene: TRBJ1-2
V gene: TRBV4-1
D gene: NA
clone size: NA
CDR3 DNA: TGCGCCAGCAGCCATGGCAGTCCCGGCTATGGCTACACCTTC
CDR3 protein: CASSHGSPGYGYTF

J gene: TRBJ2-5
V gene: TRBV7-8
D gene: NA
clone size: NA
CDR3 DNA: TGTGCCAGCAGCCCCAGGTCGGAGCTCGAGACCCAGTACTTC
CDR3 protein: CASSPRSELETQYF

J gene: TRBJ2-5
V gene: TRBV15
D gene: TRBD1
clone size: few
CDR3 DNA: TGTGCCACCAGCAGTGGACAGGGAAAGACCCAGTACTTC
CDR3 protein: CATSSGQGKTQYF

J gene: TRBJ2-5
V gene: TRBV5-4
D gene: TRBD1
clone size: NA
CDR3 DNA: TGTGCCAGCAGAGCCGGGACAGGGCCCCAAGAGACCCAGTACTTC
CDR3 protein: CASRAGTGPQETQYF

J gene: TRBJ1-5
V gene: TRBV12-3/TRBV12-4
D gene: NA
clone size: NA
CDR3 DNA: TGTGCCAGCAGTTTAGGGGGGAATTGGCCCCAGCATTTT
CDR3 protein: CASSLGGNWPQHF

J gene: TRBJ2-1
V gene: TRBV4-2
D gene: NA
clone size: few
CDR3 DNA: TGTGCCAGCAGCCAAGATCAGGAGGGGACCGAGCAGTTCTTC
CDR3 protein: CASSQDQEGTEQFF

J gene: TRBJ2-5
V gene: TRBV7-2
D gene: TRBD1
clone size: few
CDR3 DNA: TGTGCCAGCAGCTTTAGGGGGCGCCGGGAGACCCAGTACTTC
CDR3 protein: CASSFRGRRETQYF

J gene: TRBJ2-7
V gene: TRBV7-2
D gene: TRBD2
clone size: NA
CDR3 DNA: TGTGCCAGCAGCTTAAGTCAACTAGCGGGGGGATACGAGCAGTACTTC
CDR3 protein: CASSLSQLAGGYEQYF

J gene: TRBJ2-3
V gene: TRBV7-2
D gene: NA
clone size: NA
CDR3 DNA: TGTGCCAGCAGCTTAGGGTTTGGAGGTAGCACAGATACGCAGTATTTT
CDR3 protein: CASSLGFGGSTDTQYF

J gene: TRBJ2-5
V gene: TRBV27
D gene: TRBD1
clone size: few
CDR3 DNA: TGTGCCAGCAGTTTATCGGCAAGGGGGCACCAAGAGACCCAGTACTTC
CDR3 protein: CASSLSARGHQETQYF

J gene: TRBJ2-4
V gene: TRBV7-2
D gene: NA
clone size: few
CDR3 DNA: TGTGCCAGCAGCCCCCGGGGCAAAAACATTCAGTACTTC
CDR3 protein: CASSPRGKNIQYF

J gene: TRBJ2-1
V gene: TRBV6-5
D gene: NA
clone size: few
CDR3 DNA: TGTGCCAGCAGTCCATATCGACAGGCCTACAATGAGCAGTTCTTC
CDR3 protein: CASSPYRQAYNEQFF

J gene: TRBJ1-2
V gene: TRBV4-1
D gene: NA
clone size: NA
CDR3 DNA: TGCGCCAGCAGCCAAGATCCCGGCGGCTACACCTTC
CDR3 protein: CASSQDPGGYTF

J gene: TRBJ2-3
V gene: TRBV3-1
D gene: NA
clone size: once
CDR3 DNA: TGTGCCAGCAGCCAACCTAGCGTTCATACGCAGTATTTT
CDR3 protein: CASSQPSVHTQYF

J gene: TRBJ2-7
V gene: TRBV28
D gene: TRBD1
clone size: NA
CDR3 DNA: TGTGCCAGCAGGCGACAGGGTGCCTTCGAGCAGTACTTC
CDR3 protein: CASRRQGAFEQYF

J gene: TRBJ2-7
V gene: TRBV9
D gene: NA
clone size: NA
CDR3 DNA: TGTGCCAGCAGCGTAGAGATAGGTGTAACCTACGAGCAGTACTTC
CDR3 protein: CASSVEIGVTYEQYF

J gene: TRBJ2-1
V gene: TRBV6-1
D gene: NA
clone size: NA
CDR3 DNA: TGTGCCAGCAGTACACAGGTTTACAATGAGCAGTTCTTC
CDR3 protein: CASSTQVYNEQFF

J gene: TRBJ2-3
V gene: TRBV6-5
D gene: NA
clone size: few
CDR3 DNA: TGTGCCAGCAGTGTCCGGATTGGTGGAGATACGCAGTATTTT
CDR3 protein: CASSVRIGGDTQYF

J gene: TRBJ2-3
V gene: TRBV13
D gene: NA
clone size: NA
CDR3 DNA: TGTGCCAGCAACTCCCCCGCCCTGGGGGCAGATACGCAGTATTTT
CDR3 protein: CASNSPALGADTQYF

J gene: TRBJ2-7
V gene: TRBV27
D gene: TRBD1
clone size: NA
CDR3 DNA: TGTGCCAGCAGTCCCCAGCCGGGGGACAGGGGCTACGAGCAGTACTTC
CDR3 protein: CASSPQPGDRGYEQYF

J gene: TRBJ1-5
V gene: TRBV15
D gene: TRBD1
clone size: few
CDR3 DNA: TGTGCCACCAGCAGGGGACAGGGTCGCAATCAGCCCCAGCATTTT
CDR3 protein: CATSRGQGRNQPQHF

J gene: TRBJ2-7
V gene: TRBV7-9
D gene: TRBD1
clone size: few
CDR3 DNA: TGTGCCAGCAGCTCGCCGGATAGGGACAGGCCGTACGAGCAGTACTTC
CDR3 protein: CASSSPDRDRPYEQYF

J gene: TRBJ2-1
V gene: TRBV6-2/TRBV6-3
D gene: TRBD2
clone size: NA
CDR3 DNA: TGTGCCAGCAGTTCGGGGGGGCCCGACAATGAGCAGTTCTTC
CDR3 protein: CASSSGGPDNEQFF

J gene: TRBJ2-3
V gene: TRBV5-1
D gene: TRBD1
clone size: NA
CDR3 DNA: TGCGCCAGCAGCCCCGGGACAGGGGGTTCGGCAGATACGCAGTATTTT
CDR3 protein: CASSPGTGGSADTQYF

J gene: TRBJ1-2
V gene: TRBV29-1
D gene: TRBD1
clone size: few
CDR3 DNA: TGCAGCGGGGCCGGATTACAGGGGCAATATGGCTACACCTTC
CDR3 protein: CSGAGLQGQYGYTF

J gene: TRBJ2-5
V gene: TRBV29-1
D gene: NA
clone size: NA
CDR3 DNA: TGCAGCGTTGGGGACTTGGAGACCCAGTACTTC
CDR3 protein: CSVGDLETQYF

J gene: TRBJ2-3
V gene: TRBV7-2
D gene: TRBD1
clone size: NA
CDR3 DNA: TGTGCCAGCACCCTGGACAGGGCAGATACGCAGTATTTT
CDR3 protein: CASTLDRADTQYF

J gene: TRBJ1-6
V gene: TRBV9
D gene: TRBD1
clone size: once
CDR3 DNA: TGTGCCAGCAGCGTAGGGGACAGGGGGCCTAATTCACCCCTCCACTTT
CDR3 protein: CASSVGDRGPNSPLHF

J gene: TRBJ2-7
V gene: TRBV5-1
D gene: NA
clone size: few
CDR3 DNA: TGCGCCAGCAGCTTGTTAGGGGGGGCGCAGGACGAGCAGTACTTC
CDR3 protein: CASSLLGGAQDEQYF

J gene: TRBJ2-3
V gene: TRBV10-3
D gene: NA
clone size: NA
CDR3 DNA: TGTGCCACCAGGGGACGGGGGAACACAGATACGCAGTATTTT
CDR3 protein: CATRGRGNTDTQYF

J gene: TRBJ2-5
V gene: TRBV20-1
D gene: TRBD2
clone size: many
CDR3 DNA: TGCAGTGCTAGCTGGACTACTAGCGGGGGATCAGATGAGACCCAGTACTTC
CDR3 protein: CSASWTTSGGSDETQYF

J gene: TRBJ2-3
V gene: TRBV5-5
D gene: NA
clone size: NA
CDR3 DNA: TGTGCCAGCAGCTTGTTTGCCACAGATACGCAGTATTTT
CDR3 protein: CASSLFATDTQYF

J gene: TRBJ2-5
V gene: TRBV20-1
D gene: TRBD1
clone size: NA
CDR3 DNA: TGCAGTGCCACAACTACAGGGGGCCTGGGGACCCAGTACTTC
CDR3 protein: CSATTTGGLGTQYF

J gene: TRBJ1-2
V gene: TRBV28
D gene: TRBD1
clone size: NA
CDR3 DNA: TGTGCCAGCAGTGGGGACAGGCATCACTATGGCTACACCTTC
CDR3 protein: CASSGDRHHYGYTF

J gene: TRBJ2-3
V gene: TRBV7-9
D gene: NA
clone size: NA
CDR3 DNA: TGTGCCAGCAGCTTGCCGTGGGAGACACACGGCACAGATACGCAGTATTTT
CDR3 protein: CASSLPWETHGTDTQYF

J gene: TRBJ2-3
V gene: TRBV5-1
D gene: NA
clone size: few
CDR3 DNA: TGCGCCAGCAGCTTGGGATCGGAGGTAGCGCAGTATTTT
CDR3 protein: CASSLGSEVAQYF

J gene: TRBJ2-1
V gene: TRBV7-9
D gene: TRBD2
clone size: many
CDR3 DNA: TGTGCCAGCAGCTTGACTAGCGGGGGGTTTTACAATGAGCAGTTCTTC
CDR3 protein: CASSLTSGGFYNEQFF